The sequence of this TCR beta chain was determined in a study of Ad26.COV2.S vaccination and SARS-CoV-2 variants (dated by TCRdb to the early 2020s). Regarding the study in general: Vaccine-arm donors came from COV1001, a multicentre, randomized, double-blind, placebo-controlled phase I-IIa trial of Ad26.COV2.S in healthy adults. Ad26.COV2.S was administered intramuscularly at a dose of 5x10^10 or 1x10^11 viral particles, either as one shot or as two shots given 56 days apart. TCRbeta repertoire sequencing served as the tool for gauging how specific and how broad the SARS-CoV-2-reactive T cell receptors were following Ad26.COV2.S vaccination. A total of 32 samples were included in the TCR-sequenced set, comprising about 20 Ad26.COV2.S vaccine recipients, 5 placebo recipients and 8 SARS-CoV-2 convalescent individuals. Trial participants were randomized into five groups of five, in which low-dose or high-dose Ad26.COV2.S was given once or twice, or placebo was given on both occasions. Investigators remained blinded to trial group allocation during experiments and outcome assessment. The investigation overall reported the following: After vaccination, spike-specific CD8+ and CD4+ T cell responses were reported to show substantial breadth. Compared with placebo recipients, Ad26.COV2.S recipients showed higher spike-specific TCR breadth (P = 0.0014). It was noted by the authors that total T cell responses may have been underestimated by the TCR breadth and depth analyses. The study lacked the statistical power to compare responses across vaccine doses or regimens. Comparable non-spike TCR breadth was observed between vaccine and placebo recipients, consistent with only spike being contained in the vaccine.

The intended sense of this specimen's treatment or condition label: some 20 received Ad26.COV2.S at low or high dose, single or two shots; five or six received placebo; per-sample allocation not given. Repertoires of vaccine and placebo recipients were sequenced from samples collected on day 63 after the first injection. In Cohort 1b, 20 to 25 adults aged 18-55 years were enrolled at a single site in Boston, USA, between 29 July and 7 August 2020. Ad26.COV2.S was a replication-incompetent adenovirus type 26 vector that expressed a prefusion-stabilized SARS-CoV-2 spike protein derived from the original Wuhan strain. Based on the germline V gene (reference sequence), the CDR1 and CDR2 sequences are SGHNT and YYREEE. Measured from the cysteine to the phenylalanine, the CDR3 is 15 residues long. Solely the CDR3 DNA is kept, with 45 bases framed from the first base. Here V drops 1 base and J drops 6 bases, and the junction holds 3 bases not matched to any gene.

This clone was seen a handful of times. Its antigen remains undetermined. Per-nucleotide qualities are absent, and no much larger clonotype sits a single base away. TCRbeta CDR3 regions were sequenced with the immunoSEQ Assay. After extraction, genomic DNA underwent amplification by bias-controlled multiplex PCR, followed by high-throughput sequencing. As for how the authors treated the data: To quantify the absolute abundance of each unique TCRbeta CDR3 region, sequences were collapsed and filtered. T cell fraction was estimated by normalizing TCRbeta template counts to usable DNA, which was measured by amplifying reference genes present in all nucleated cells. Repertoire TCRs were annotated as SARS-CoV-2-specific by exact matching of V gene, CDR3 amino acid sequence and J gene to a known reactive TCR set. MIRA supplied the reference SARS-CoV-2 TCR set, which was filtered for enrichment in COVID-19-positive ImmuneCODE repertoires so that public or cross-reactive TCRs were removed. Drawing on the MIRA antigens, annotated TCRs were analysed further at the level of specific ORF or position within ORF. Breadth was defined as annotated unique rearrangements over total unique productive rearrangements; depth was the summed frequency of those rearrangements. Two-sided Wilcoxon rank-sum tests were applied when comparing TCR breadth between groups. TCRdb retrieved this table from immuneACCESS and kept in-frame rearrangements only. Not all clones are present; in checked studies, unresolved V genes account for under half, and no reason is known for the remainder. V, J and clone size derive from that table, while D and trimming were established from the DNA sequence. A total of around 380,000 clones appear in this sample, approximately 86% of them only once. The ten largest account for under 4% of the sample.

The sequenced sample was peripheral blood, obtained in a trial of Ad26.COV2.S vaccine versus placebo. The sequence came from a person aged 18-65 years who received the Ad26.COV2.S COVID-19 vaccine or a placebo. The V gene is TRBV5-4 and the J gene is TRBJ1-6; 8 bases in the middle match TRBD1. This receptor carries the CDR3 CASSLRQGFNSPLHF. The DNA sequence reads TGTGCCAGCAGCTTGCGACAGGGGTTTAATTCACCCCTCCACTTT.